Listed here are 3 T cell receptor beta chains from one sample, sequenced in a study of radiotherapy plus CTLA-4 blockade in lung cancer. Some clones are missing from TCRdb's copy, which holds only in-frame ones; the method was immunoSEQ multiplex PCR. The sample has roughly 59,000 clones, 65% to 80% seen once. The sample consisted of peripheral blood, taken from a patient treated with radiotherapy plus ipilimumab. The receptor source for this set is a human donor with non-small cell lung cancer whose response to radiotherapy plus ipilimumab could not be evaluated.

The rearrangement uses TRBV4-1 and TRBJ2-1; D is unresolved. The CDR3 sequence is 15 residues long. V was pared by 0 bases and J by 9 bases, with 15 bases between. The V gene's germline CDR1 is MGHRA and CDR2 YSYEKL. CDR3 sequence: CASSQEATLASEQFF. DNA for the CDR3: TGCGCCAGCAGCCAAGAGGCAACCCTTGCATCTGAGCAGTTCTTC.

J is TRBJ1-4 and V is TRBV5-1; 7 nucleotides line up with TRBD1. The V gene's germline CDR1 is SGHRS and CDR2 YFSETQ. The CDR3 has 14 residues. Losses at the gene ends were 0 bases for V and 4 bases for J; bases not matched to a gene: 0. The CDR3 DNA follows: TGCGCCAGCAGCTTGGGGGACAGTAATGAAAAACTGTTTTTT. Translation: CASSLGDSNEKLFF.

The rearrangement joins TRBV2 to TRBJ2-7; TRBD1 aligns across 7 bases. J gave up 3 bases and V 7 bases, and 6 bases lay outside the gene matches. The CDR3 has 13 amino acids. Germline CDR1 SNHLY, CDR2 FYNNEI. CDR3 protein: CASTKDRVYEQYF. The CDR3 nucleotides are TGTGCCAGCACCAAAGACAGGGTCTACGAGCAGTACTTC. Full variable domain (remainder filled in from reference TRBV2 and TRBJ2-7): EPEVTQTPSHQVTQMGQEVILRCVPISNHLYFYWYRQILGQKVEFLVSFYNNEISEKSEIFDDQFSVERPDGSNFTLKIRSTKLEDSAMYFCASTKDRVYEQYFGPGTRLTVT.